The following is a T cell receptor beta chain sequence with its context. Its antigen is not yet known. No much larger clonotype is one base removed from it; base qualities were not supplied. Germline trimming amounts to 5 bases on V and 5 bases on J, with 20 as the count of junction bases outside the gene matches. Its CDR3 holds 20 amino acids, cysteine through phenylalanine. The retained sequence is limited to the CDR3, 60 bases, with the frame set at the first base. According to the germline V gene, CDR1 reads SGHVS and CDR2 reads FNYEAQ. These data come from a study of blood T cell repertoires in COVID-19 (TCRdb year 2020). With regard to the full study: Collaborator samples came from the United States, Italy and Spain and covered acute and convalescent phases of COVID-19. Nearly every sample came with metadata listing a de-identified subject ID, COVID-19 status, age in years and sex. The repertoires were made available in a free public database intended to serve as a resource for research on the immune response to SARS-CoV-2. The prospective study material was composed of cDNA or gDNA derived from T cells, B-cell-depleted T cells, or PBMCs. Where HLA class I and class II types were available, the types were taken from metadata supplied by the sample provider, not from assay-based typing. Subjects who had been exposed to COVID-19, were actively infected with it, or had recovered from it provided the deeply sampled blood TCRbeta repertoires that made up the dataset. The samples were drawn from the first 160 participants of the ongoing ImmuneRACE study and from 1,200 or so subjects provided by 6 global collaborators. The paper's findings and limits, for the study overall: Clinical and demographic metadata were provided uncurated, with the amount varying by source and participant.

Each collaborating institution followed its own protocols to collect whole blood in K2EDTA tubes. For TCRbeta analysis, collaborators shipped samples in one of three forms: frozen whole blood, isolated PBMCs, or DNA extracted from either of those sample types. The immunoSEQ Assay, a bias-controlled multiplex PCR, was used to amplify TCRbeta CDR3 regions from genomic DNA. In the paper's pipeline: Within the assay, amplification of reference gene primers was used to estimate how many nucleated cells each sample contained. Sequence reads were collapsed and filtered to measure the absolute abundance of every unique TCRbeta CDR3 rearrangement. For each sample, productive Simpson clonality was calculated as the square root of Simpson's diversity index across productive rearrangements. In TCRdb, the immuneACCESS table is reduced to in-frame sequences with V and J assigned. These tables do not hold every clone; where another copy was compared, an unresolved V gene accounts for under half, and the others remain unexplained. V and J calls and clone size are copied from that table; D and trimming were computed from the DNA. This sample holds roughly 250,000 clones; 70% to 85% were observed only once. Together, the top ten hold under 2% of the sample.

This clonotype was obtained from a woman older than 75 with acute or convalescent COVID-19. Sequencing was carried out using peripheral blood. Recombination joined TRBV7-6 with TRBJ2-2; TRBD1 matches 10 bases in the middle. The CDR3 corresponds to CASSHLSGTGAFIGTGELFF. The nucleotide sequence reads TGTGCCAGCAGCCACCTTTCTGGGACAGGGGCCTTCATCGGTACCGGGGAGCTGTTTTTT.